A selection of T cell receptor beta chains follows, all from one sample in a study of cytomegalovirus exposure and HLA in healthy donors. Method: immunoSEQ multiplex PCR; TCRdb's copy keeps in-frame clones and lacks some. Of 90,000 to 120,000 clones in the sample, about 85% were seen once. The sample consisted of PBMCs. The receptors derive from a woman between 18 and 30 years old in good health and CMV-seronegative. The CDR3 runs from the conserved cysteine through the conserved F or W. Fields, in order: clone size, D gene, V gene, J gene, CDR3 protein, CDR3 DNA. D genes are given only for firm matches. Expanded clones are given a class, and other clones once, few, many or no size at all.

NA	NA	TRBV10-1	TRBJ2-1	CASTCPGKFF	TGCGCCAGCACTTGTCCAGGGAAGTTCTTC
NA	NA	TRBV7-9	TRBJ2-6	CASSQNTGYGANVLTF	TGTGCCAGCAGCCAAAATACAGGGTATGGGGCCAACGTCCTGACTTTC
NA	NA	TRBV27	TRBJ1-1	CASTSGLGQTEAFF	TGTGCCAGCACCTCAGGGTTGGGGCAGACTGAAGCTTTCTTT
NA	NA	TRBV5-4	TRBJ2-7	CASSVGVYEQYF	TGTGCCAGCAGCGTCGGAGTGTACGAGCAGTACTTC
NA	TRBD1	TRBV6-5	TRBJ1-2	CASRYPGQGSYGYTF	TGTGCCAGCAGGTATCCGGGACAGGGTAGCTATGGCTACACCTTC
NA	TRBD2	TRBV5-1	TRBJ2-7	CASSPGGALIFYEQYF	TGCGCCAGCAGCCCCGGGGGGGCTTTAATCTTCTACGAGCAGTACTTC
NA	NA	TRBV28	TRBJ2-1	CASSLGSSYNEQFF	TGTGCCAGCAGCCTAGGCAGCTCCTACAATGAGCAGTTCTTC
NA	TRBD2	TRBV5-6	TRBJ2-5	CASTRRGRLAGQETQYF	TGTGCCAGCACCCGCCGGGGTCGACTAGCGGGCCAAGAGACCCAGTACTTC
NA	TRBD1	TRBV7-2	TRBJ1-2	CASSPYGQGGRYGYTF	TGTGCCAGCAGCCCCTACGGACAGGGGGGTAGGTATGGCTACACCTTC
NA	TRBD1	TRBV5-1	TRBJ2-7	CASSNRDRAYEQYF	TGCGCCAGCAGCAACCGGGACAGAGCCTACGAGCAGTACTTC
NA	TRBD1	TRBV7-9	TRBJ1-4	CASSPPDRVEKLFF	TGTGCCAGCAGCCCTCCTGACAGGGTTGAAAAACTGTTTTTT
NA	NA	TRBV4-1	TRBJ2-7	CASSQVTAGANYEQYF	TGCGCCAGCAGCCAAGTAACGGCGGGGGCCAACTACGAGCAGTACTTC
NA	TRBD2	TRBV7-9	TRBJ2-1	CASSLVTTSRGEQFF	TGTGCCAGCAGCTTAGTTACGACTAGCCGGGGGGAGCAGTTCTTC
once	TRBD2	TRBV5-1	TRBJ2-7	CASSFKGRGGFYEQYF	TGCGCCAGCAGCTTTAAAGGGAGGGGAGGATTCTACGAGCAGTACTTC
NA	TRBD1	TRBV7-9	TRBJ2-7	CASSRGDRDHEQYF	TGTGCCAGCAGCCGAGGGGACAGGGACCACGAGCAGTACTTC
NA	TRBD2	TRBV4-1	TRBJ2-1	CASSQGLAGGWGSNEQFF	TGCGCCAGCAGCCAAGGGCTAGCGGGGGGATGGGGAAGCAATGAGCAGTTCTTC
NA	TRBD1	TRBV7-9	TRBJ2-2	CASSSYRGLQFTGELFF	TGTGCCAGCAGCTCGTACAGGGGGCTACAATTCACCGGGGAGCTGTTTTTT
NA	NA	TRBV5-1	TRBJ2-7	CASSLVGDSYEQYF	TGCGCCAGCAGCTTGGTGGGAGATTCCTACGAGCAGTACTTC
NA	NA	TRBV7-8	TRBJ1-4	CASSLFPGENEKLFF	TGTGCCAGCAGCTTATTCCCCGGGGAGAATGAAAAACTGTTTTTT
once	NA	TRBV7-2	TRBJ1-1	CASSSRRTLTEAFF	TGTGCCAGCAGCTCCCGGAGAACGTTGACTGAAGCTTTCTTT
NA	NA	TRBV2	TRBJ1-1	CASTLRGTPSTEAFF	TGTGCCAGCACCCTTAGGGGGACGCCTTCCACTGAAGCTTTCTTT
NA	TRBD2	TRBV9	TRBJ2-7	CASSPRGGVSYEQYF	TGTGCCAGCAGCCCCCGGGGAGGGGTCTCCTACGAGCAGTACTTC
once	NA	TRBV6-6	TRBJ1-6	CASSYYPGDSPLHF	TGTGCCAGCAGTTACTATCCAGGGGATTCACCCCTCCACTTT
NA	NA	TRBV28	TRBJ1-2	CASSPTGGWNGYTF	TGTGCCAGCAGTCCCACGGGGGGGTGGAATGGCTACACCTTC
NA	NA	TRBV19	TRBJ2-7	CASSEPPGRGGYEQYF	TGTGCCAGTAGCGAACCCCCCGGCAGGGGTGGTTACGAGCAGTACTTC
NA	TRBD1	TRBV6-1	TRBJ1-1	CASSRQGANTEAFF	TGTGCCAGCTCCAGACAGGGGGCGAACACTGAAGCTTTCTTT
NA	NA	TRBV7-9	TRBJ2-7	CASSLEPLDEQYF	TGTGCCAGCAGCTTAGAGCCCTTGGACGAGCAGTACTTC
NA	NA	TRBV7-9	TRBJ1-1	CASSRRENTEAFF	TGTGCCAGCAGCCGCCGGGAGAACACTGAAGCTTTCTTT
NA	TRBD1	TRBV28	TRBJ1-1	CASRRTGAPDTEAFF	TGTGCCAGCAGGCGGACAGGGGCGCCGGACACTGAAGCTTTCTTT
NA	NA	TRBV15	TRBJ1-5	CATSRMDISFGAGVYSNQPQHF	TGTGCCACCAGCAGGATGGATATTAGTTTCGGGGCAGGGGTTTATAGCAATCAGCCCCAGCATTTT
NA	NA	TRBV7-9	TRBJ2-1	CASSLNLAEQFF	TGTGCCAGCAGCCTTAACCTAGCGGAGCAGTTCTTC
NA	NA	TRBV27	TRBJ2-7	CASRNRGTFYEQYF	TGTGCCAGCAGAAATCGGGGGACTTTCTACGAGCAGTACTTC
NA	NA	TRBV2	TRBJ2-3	CASSEVVGVRRDTQYF	TGTGCCAGCAGTGAAGTTGTCGGGGTACGCCGAGATACGCAGTATTTT
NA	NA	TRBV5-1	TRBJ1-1	CASSLAWEGGTEAFF	TGCGCCAGCAGCTTGGCCTGGGAGGGGGGCACTGAAGCTTTCTTT
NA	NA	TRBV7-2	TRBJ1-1	CASSHGGTEAFF	TGTGCCAGCAGCCATGGCGGGACTGAAGCTTTCTTT
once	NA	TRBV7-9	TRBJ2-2	CASSSQGGVSTGELFF	TGTGCCAGCAGCTCCCAGGGTGGGGTTTCAACCGGGGAGCTGTTTTTT
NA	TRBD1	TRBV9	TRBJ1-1	CASKTGTEDTEAFF	TGTGCCAGCAAGACAGGGACCGAGGACACTGAAGCTTTCTTT
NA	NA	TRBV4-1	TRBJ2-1	CASSQDGSYNEQFF	TGCGCCAGCAGCCAAGACGGGAGTTACAATGAGCAGTTCTTC
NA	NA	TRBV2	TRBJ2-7	CASNLFGLAGFYEQYF	TGTGCCAGCAATCTTTTCGGCCTAGCAGGATTTTACGAGCAGTACTTC